The 19 T cell receptor beta chains presented below share a single source sample, sequenced in a study of cytomegalovirus exposure and HLA in healthy donors. The PCR used 60 Vbeta and 13 Jbeta primers. TCRdb keeps only in-frame clones here, not all; method: immunoSEQ multiplex PCR. The table shows over 120,000 clones, with roughly 80% occurring only once. Sequencing was carried out using PBMCs. These receptors were taken from a woman in her 30s in good health and CMV-seronegative.

The chain recombines TRBV2 with TRBJ2-1; 7 bases align to TRBD1. The length of the CDR3 is 14 residues. Per germline, CDR1 SNHLY and CDR2 FYNNEI. Losses at the gene ends were 6 bases for V and 6 bases for J; bases not matched to a gene: 8. The CDR3 reads CASRWTGSGNEQFF. In DNA, the CDR3 is TGTGCCAGCAGATGGACAGGCTCCGGCAATGAGCAGTTCTTC.

The V call is TRBV2, the J call TRBJ2-7; perhaps TRBD1 as D (5 bases). Germline CDR1 SNHLY, CDR2 FYNNEI. The V end was cut by 4 bases, the J end by 0 bases, with 25 bases between. The CDR3 is made up of 19 amino acids. CDR3 in amino acids: CASSVRRANRRDSSYEQYF. Written as DNA, the CDR3 is TGTGCCAGCAGTGTACGCCGCGCAAACCGCAGGGATAGCTCCTACGAGCAGTACTTC.

Comments on this clone: Other nucleotide sequences in the sample specify the same CDR3. The V and J genes are TRBV15 and TRBJ1-2; a possible D gene is TRBD1 (6 bases). Germline lookup yields CDR1 LNHNV and CDR2 YYDKDF (reference sequence). Trimming cost V 0 bases and J 11 bases, with 10 bases left between them. The CDR3 runs 12 residues. Here the CDR3 reads CATSRDARGYTF. CDR3 DNA sequence: TGTGCCACCAGCAGAGATGCGAGGGGGTACACCTTC. Drawing the rest from reference TRBV15 and TRBJ1-2, the complete variable domain is DAMVIQNPRYQVTQFGKPVTLSCSQTLNHNVMYWYQQKSSQAPKLLFHYYDKDFNNEADTPDNFQSRRPNTSFCFLDIRSPGLGDTAMYLCATSRDARGYTFGSGTRLTVV.

This clone occurred a few times. The V call is TRBV5-1, the J call TRBJ2-3, with D perhaps TRBD2 (5 bases). The CDR3 sequence is 15 residues long. With 0 bases removed from V and 2 bases from J, the gap between germline ends came to 10 bases. Germline CDR1 SGHRS, CDR2 YFSETQ. The CDR3 here is CASSLERAVTDTQYF. In nucleotides, the CDR3 is TGCGCCAGCAGCTTGGAGAGGGCAGTCACAGATACGCAGTATTTT.

This chain uses TRBV6-6 with TRBJ2-7; TRBD2 might be the D (6 bases). Germline V CDR1 and CDR2: MNHNY, SVGAGI (reference sequence). The V and J ends lost 4 bases and 8 bases respectively, with 9 bases between them. CDR3 length equals 11 residues. Here the CDR3 DNA reads TGTGCCAGCAGTTTAGCGGTCCAGCAGTACTTC. Amino acid sequence: CASSLAVQQYF.

As regards this clone: Different DNA sequences within this sample yield the same CDR3. The DNA for the CDR3 is TGTGCCACCAGCAGAGATAGGTGGACAGGGAGCCATGGCTACACCTTC. This translates into CATSRDRWTGSHGYTF. The rearrangement links TRBV15 to TRBJ1-2; 8 positions match TRBD1. V gave up 0 bases and J gave up 6 bases; unmatched junction bases: 9. Germline V CDR1 and CDR2: LNHNV, YYDKDF (reference sequence). The CDR3 is 16 residues long.

The chain links TRBV5-4 to TRBJ2-3; 8 bases match TRBD1. V lost 2 bases and J lost 5; bases outside the gene matches: 10. The length of the CDR3 is 16 residues. CDR1 and CDR2 (germline): SGHNT, YYREEE (reference sequence). The CDR3 DNA sequence: TGTGCCAGCAGCTTCTACCGGACAGGGTTTAAAGATACGCAGTATTTT. Protein sequence: CASSFYRTGFKDTQYF.

This clone was counted a single time. The rearrangement uses TRBV2 and TRBJ2-7; 16 positions agree with TRBD2. Germline CDR1 SNHLY, CDR2 FYNNEI. This CDR3 is 18 amino acids long. Germline trimming cut 10 bases from V and 0 bases from J; bases unmatched to any gene: 12. Here the CDR3 DNA reads TGTGCCACTAAGCCGGGACTAGCGGGAGGGTCCCCCTCCTACGAGCAGTACTTC. The encoded protein is CATKPGLAGGSPSYEQYF.

The chain has TRBV11-2 and TRBJ1-1, with D possibly being TRBD1 (5 bases). V was shortened by 1 base and J by 7 bases, with 7 bases between the two germline ends. This CDR3 has 12 residues. From germline, CDR1 is SGHAT and CDR2 FQNNGV. The CDR3 sequence is CASSLGGVEAFF. For the CDR3, the DNA is TGTGCCAGCAGCTTAGGGGGGGTTGAAGCTTTCTTT.

DNA of the CDR3: TGCGCCAGCAGCGCCAGGACTAGCGGGAGTAGGAATGAGCAGTTCTTC. Amino acids: CASSARTSGSRNEQFF. This chain connects TRBV5-1 to TRBJ2-1; TRBD2 matches 13 bases. CDR3 length: 16 amino acids. V lost 4 bases to trimming and J lost 7 bases; unmatched junction nucleotides: 8. The V gene's germline CDR1 is SGHRS and CDR2 YFSETQ.

The V call is TRBV5-1, the J call TRBJ1-1; TRBD1 might be the D (6 bases). Trimming stripped 4 bases from V and 3 bases from J, with 13 bases between. This CDR3 contains 14 residues. Germline loops: CDR1 SGHRS, CDR2 YFSETQ. CDR3 sequence reads: CASSEQGIYTEAFF. The CDR3 DNA reads as TGCGCCAGCAGCGAACAGGGAATTTACACTGAAGCTTTCTTT. The full variable domain, its missing parts supplied by reference TRBV5-1 and TRBJ1-1, is KAGVTQTPRYLIKTRGQQVTLSCSPISGHRSVSWYQQTPGQGLQFLFEYFSETQRNKGNFPGRFSGRQFSNSRSEMNVSTLELGDSALYLCASSEQGIYTEAFFGQGTRLTVV.

The gene calls are TRBV5-1 and TRBJ2-2; the match to TRBD2 covers 9 bases. The CDR3 sequence is 16 residues long. Germline values: CDR1 SGHRS, CDR2 YFSETQ. J gave up 2 bases and V 0 bases, and 2 bases lay outside the gene matches. The CDR3 loop reads CASSLVLAGNTGELFF. CDR3 coding DNA: TGCGCCAGCAGCTTGGTGCTAGCGGGAAACACCGGGGAGCTGTTTTTT.

The chain has TRBV4-1 and TRBJ2-7, with D perhaps matching TRBD1 (5 bases). CDR1 and CDR2 from the germline V gene are MGHRA and YSYEKL. With 1 base removed from V and 0 bases from J, the gap between germline ends came to 22 bases. CDR3 length: 19 residues. The CDR3 sequence is CASSQARLQGLESSYEQYF. The CDR3 nucleotides read TGCGCCAGCAGCCAAGCGAGGTTGCAGGGTTTGGAGAGCTCCTACGAGCAGTACTTC.

The J gene is TRBJ2-3, the V gene TRBV5-5, with 9 bases fitting TRBD2. The CDR3 loop spans 15 amino acids. V was clipped by 4 bases and J by 4 bases; unmatched bases: 7. Germline V gene lookup returns CDR1 SGHKS and CDR2 YYEKEE (reference sequence). The CDR3 region is CASSRVSGSSDTQYF. CDR3 coding DNA: TGTGCCAGCAGCCGCGTTAGCGGGAGTTCAGATACGCAGTATTTT.

The chain carries TRBV2 and TRBJ2-7, with 8 nucleotides matching TRBD1. The CDR3 is made up of 14 amino acids. Losses at the gene ends were 6 bases for V and 0 bases for J; bases not matched to a gene: 4. Per the germline V gene, CDR1 is SNHLY and CDR2 is FYNNEI. The CDR3, as DNA: TGTGCCAGCAGGGGACAGGAGACCTCCTACGAGCAGTACTTC. Its protein is CASRGQETSYEQYF. Complete variable domain (other parts from reference TRBV2 and TRBJ2-7): EPEVTQTPSHQVTQMGQEVILRCVPISNHLYFYWYRQILGQKVEFLVSFYNNEISEKSEIFDDQFSVERPDGSNFTLKIRSTKLEDSAMYFCASRGQETSYEQYFGPGTRLTVT.

V gene TRBV4-2 combines with J gene TRBJ1-5, with 7 positions matching TRBD1. Germline V gene sequence: CDR1 LGHNA, CDR2 YNFKEQ. With V trimmed by 4 bases and J by 0 bases, 3 bases remained unmatched. This CDR3 spans 15 amino acids. CDR3 bases: TGTGCCAGCAGCCTCGGACAGGATAGCAATCAGCCCCAGCATTTT. Its translation is CASSLGQDSNQPQHF.

The chain is built from TRBV27 and TRBJ1-2; TRBD1 matches at 8 bases. This CDR3 spans 16 amino acids. In germline, CDR1 is MNHEY, CDR2 SMNVEV (reference sequence). V lost 4 bases and J lost 2; bases outside the gene matches: 9. This chain's CDR3 is CASSSQHRGSNYGYTF. DNA for the CDR3: TGTGCCAGCAGTTCACAACACAGGGGGTCCAACTATGGCTACACCTTC.

This sequence joins TRBV27 and TRBJ2-1; no reliable D call. Germline V gene data show CDR1 as MNHEY and CDR2 as SMNVEV (reference sequence). Trimming shortened V by 1 base and J by 4 bases, and 11 bases separated the two germline ends. The length of the CDR3 is 15 residues. The CDR3 reads CASSLYSPEYNEQFF. Written as DNA, the CDR3 is TGTGCCAGCAGTTTATACAGCCCCGAGTACAATGAGCAGTTCTTC.

The CDR3 spells CASSLRLSQETQYF. As DNA, the CDR3 is TGTGCCAGCAGCTTACGACTATCACAAGAGACCCAGTACTTC. J is TRBJ2-5 and V is TRBV7-2, with D perhaps TRBD2 (5 bases). Deletions cut 2 bases from V and 2 bases from J, with 9 bases between. The length of the CDR3 is 14 residues. The germline V gene encodes CDR1 SGHTA and CDR2 FQGNSA.